These T cell receptor beta chains were read from a single sample in a study of a mutant IDH1 vaccine in newly diagnosed glioma. Sequencing used immunoSEQ multiplex PCR; TCRdb keeps in-frame clones, though not all of them. The table includes about 54,000 clones, 65% to 85% detected once. Sequencing was performed on PBMCs, taken from a glioma patient treated with radiotherapy, temozolomide or both. These TCRs come from a man younger than 35 with glioma. The CDR3 runs from the conserved cysteine through the conserved F or W. A D gene is named only where the DNA matches it firmly. Clone size, where shown, is once, few, many, or a class for clones that have expanded.

J gene | V gene | clone size | D gene | CDR3 DNA | CDR3 protein
TRBJ1-3 | TRBV6-6 | - | TRBD1 | TGTGCCAGTACTGGGACAGGGACTGGAAACACCATATATTTT | CASTGTGTGNTIYF
TRBJ2-3 | TRBV5-1 | - | TRBD2 | TGCGCCAGCAGCTACTATGCGGGAGTGGATACGCAGTATTTT | CASSYYAGVDTQYF
TRBJ1-5 | TRBV6-1 | few | TRBD1 | TGTGCCAGCGGTAGAGACAGGGCAAATCAGCCCCAGCATTTT | CASGRDRANQPQHF
TRBJ1-2 | TRBV19 | - | - | TGTGCCAGCCGGACAGCGTATGGCTACACCTTC | CASRTAYGYTF
TRBJ1-5 | TRBV7-2 | - | - | TGTGCCAGCAGCTTCTACGATCAGCCCCAGCATTTT | CASSFYDQPQHF
TRBJ1-5 | TRBV15 | - | - | TGTGCCACCAGCAGAGACTATAGCAATCAGCCCCAGCATTTT | CATSRDYSNQPQHF
TRBJ2-6 | TRBV5-1 | once | - | TGCGCCAGCAGCTTGGCCAGCAGGGGCGGCTCTGGGGCCAACGTCCTGACTTTC | CASSLASRGGSGANVLTF
TRBJ1-2 | TRBV28 | - | TRBD1 | TGTGCCAGCAGTCTGTTAGGTGGACAGGGGAATGGCTACACCTTC | CASSLLGGQGNGYTF
TRBJ2-5 | TRBV13 | - | - | TGTGCCAGCAGCGATCGACGGCCGACCAGGGAGACCCAGTACTTC | CASSDRRPTRETQYF
TRBJ1-2 | TRBV4-1 | - | TRBD1 | TGCGCCAGCAAACAGGGGGTTATCATTAACTATGGCTACACCTTC | CASKQGVIINYGYTF
TRBJ1-1 | TRBV2 | few | TRBD1 | TGTGCCAGCAGTAGGACAGGGGTTGAAGCTTTCTTT | CASSRTGVEAFF
TRBJ1-1 | TRBV5-1 | - | - | TGCGCCAGCAGCCACCCCAGGGGCACTGAAGCTTTCTTT | CASSHPRGTEAFF
TRBJ1-1 | TRBV27 | - | - | TGTGCCAGCACCCCCGGCCAGGGGTATCAGGCTTTCTTT | CASTPGQGYQAFF
TRBJ1-5 | TRBV18 | few | TRBD1 | TGTGCCAGCTCCCAGGGACAGGGAAATCAGCCCCAGCATTTT | CASSQGQGNQPQHF
TRBJ2-2 | TRBV7-7 | - | - | TGTGCTAGCAGCTTAACAGGACAGAACACCGGGGAGCTGTTTTTT | CASSLTGQNTGELFF
TRBJ1-2 | TRBV4-3 | - | - | TGCGCCAGCAGCCAAGATGGAAAGGGGAACTATGGCTACACCTTC | CASSQDGKGNYGYTF
TRBJ2-7 | TRBV9 | - | TRBD1 | TGTGCCAGCAGCCAAGGACAGGGAAGCGAGCAGTACTTC | CASSQGQGSEQYF
TRBJ1-5 | TRBV18 | - | - | TGTGCCAGCTCACCACCGGGTGTGGGCAAAGCCCAGCATTTT | CASSPPGVGKAQHF
TRBJ1-5 | TRBV7-8 | - | - | TGTGCCAGCAGCCCTGGGGGGGATCAGCCCCAGCATTTT | CASSPGGDQPQHF
TRBJ1-1 | TRBV4-1 | once | TRBD1 | TGCGCCAGCAGCCAGCGGGGCTGGGACAGGGGGCAAGCTTTCTTT | CASSQRGWDRGQAFF
TRBJ1-2 | TRBV4-3 | - | - | TGCGCCAGCAGCTCGCTGGGGGCTTATGGCTACACCTTC | CASSSLGAYGYTF
TRBJ2-6 | TRBV7-2 | - | - | TGTGCCAGCAGCTTAAATCGGCCTAGCTGGCCGTCTGGGGCCAACGTCCTGACTTTC | CASSLNRPSWPSGANVLTF